This paragraph reports one T cell receptor beta chain. These data come from a study of cytomegalovirus exposure and HLA in healthy donors. The PCR made use of 60 Vbeta and 13 Jbeta primers. The table came from immunoSEQ multiplex PCR; TCRdb's copy has only in-frame clones and leaves some out. The sample lists about 140,000 clones; 70% to 90% were seen once. The V gene end was trimmed by 0 bases and the J gene end by 1 base; junction bases not matched to a gene: 8. CDR1 is LGHNA and CDR2 is YNFKEQ in the germline V gene. The CDR3 extends over 17 amino acids. Sequencing input: PBMCs. This sequence joins TRBV4-2 and TRBJ2-5; TRBD2 agrees at 7 bases. This TCR was recovered from a woman in her thirties or forties in good health and CMV-seropositive. The CDR3 nucleotides read TGTGCCAGCAGCCAAGAAGTCAGCGGGACGTTCCAAGAGACCCAGTACTTC. Protein sequence: CASSQEVSGTFQETQYF.